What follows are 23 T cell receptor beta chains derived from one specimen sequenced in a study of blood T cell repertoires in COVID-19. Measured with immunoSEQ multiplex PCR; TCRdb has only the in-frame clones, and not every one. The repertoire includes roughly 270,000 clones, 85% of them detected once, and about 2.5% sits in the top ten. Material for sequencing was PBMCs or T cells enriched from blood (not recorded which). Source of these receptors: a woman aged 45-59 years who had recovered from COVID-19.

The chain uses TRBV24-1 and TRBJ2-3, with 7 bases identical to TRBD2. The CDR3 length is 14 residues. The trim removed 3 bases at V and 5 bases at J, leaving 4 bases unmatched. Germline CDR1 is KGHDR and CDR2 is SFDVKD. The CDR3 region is CATSDRTSIDTQYF. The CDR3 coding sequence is TGTGCCACCAGTGATAGGACTAGTATAGATACGCAGTATTTT.

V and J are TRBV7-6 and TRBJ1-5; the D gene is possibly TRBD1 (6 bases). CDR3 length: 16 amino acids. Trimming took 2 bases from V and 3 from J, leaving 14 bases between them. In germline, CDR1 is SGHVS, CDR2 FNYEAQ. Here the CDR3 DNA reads TGTGCCAGCAGCTTAAGGGGAGGGGACAACAATCAGCCCCAGCATTTT. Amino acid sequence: CASSLRGGDNNQPQHF.

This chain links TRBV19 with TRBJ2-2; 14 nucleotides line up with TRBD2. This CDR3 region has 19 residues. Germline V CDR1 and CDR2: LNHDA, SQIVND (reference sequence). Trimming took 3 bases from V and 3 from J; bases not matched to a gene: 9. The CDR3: CASSISGTSGSRYTGELFF. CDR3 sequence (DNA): TGTGCCAGTAGTATCTCCGGGACTAGCGGGAGTCGGTACACCGGGGAGCTGTTTTTT.

The CDR3 here is CASSVGQDEAFF. The CDR3, as DNA: TGTGCCAGCAGCGTCGGACAGGATGAAGCTTTCTTT. The chain combines TRBV9 with TRBJ1-1; TRBD1 agrees at 7 bases. The CDR3 covers 12 residues. Germline CDR1 reads SGDLS; CDR2 reads YYNGEE. J was trimmed by 7 bases and V by 2 bases; bases with no gene match: 2. Supplemented by reference TRBV9 and TRBJ1-1, the full variable domain reads DSGVTQTPKHLITATGQRVTLRCSPRSGDLSVYWYQQSLDQGLQFLIQYYNGEERAKGNILERFSAQQFPDLHSELNLSSLELGDSALYFCASSVGQDEAFFGQGTRLTVV.

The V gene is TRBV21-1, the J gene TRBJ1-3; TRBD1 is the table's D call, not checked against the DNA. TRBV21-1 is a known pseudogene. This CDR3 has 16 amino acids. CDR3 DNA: TGTGCCAGCCCACGAGGACAGACCAGCTCTGGAAACACCATATATTTT. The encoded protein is CASPRGQTSSGNTIYF.

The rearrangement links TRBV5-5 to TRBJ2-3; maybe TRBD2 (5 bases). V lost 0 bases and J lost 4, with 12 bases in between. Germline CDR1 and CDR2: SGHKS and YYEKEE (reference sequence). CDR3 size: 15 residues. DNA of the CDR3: TGTGCCAGCAGCTTGGCCGGAAACGGGGCAGATACGCAGTATTTT. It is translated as CASSLAGNGADTQYF. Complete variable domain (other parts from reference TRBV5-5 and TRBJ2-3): DAGVTQSPTHLIKTRGQQVTLRCSPISGHKSVSWYQQVLGQGPQFIFQYYEKEERGRGNFPDRFSARQFPNYSSELNVNALLLGDSALYLCASSLAGNGADTQYFGPGTRLTVL.

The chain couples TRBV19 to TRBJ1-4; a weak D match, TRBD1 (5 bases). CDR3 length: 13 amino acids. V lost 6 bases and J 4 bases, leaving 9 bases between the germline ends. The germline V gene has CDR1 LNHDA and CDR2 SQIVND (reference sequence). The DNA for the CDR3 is TGTGCCAGTAGACAGGTTGTTAATGAAAAACTGTTTTTT. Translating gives CASRQVVNEKLFF.

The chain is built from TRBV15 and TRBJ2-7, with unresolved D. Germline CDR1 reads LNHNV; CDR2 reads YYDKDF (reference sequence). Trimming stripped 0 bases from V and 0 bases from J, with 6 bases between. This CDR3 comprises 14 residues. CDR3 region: CATSRDEFSYEQYF. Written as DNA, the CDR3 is TGTGCCACCAGCAGAGATGAGTTCTCCTACGAGCAGTACTTC.

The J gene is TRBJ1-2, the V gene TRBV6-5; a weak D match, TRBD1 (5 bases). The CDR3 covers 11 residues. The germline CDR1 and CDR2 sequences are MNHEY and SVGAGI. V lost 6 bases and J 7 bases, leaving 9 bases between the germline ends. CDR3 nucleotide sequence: TGTGCCAGCAGCCAGGGTAGTGGCTACACCTTC. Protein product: CASSQGSGYTF.

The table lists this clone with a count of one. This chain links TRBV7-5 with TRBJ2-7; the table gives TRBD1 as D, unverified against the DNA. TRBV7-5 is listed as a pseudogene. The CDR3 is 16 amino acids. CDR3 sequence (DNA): TGTGTCAGAAGCTTGCCTATGACAGTCGACCCGGGTGAGCAGTACTTC. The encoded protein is CVRSLPMTVDPGEQYF.

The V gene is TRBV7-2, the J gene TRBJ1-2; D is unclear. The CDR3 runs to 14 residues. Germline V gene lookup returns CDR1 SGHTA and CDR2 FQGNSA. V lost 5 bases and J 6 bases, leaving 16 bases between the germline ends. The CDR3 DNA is TGTGCCAGCAGCCAAGACCTCCAGCGCCATGGCTACACCTTC. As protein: CASSQDLQRHGYTF. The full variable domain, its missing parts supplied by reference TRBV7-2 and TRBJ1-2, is GAGVSQSPSNKVTEKGKDVELRCDPISGHTALYWYRQSLGQGLEFLIYFQGNSAPDKSGLPSDRFSAERTGGSVSTLTIQRTQQEDSAVYLCASSQDLQRHGYTFGSGTRLTVV.

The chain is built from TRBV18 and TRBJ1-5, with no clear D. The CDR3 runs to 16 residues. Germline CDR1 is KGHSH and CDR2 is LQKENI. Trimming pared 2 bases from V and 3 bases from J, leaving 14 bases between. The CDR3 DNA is TGTGCCAGCTCACCAGCGGGTGGCGGTAACAATCAGCCCCAGCATTTT. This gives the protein CASSPAGGGNNQPQHF.

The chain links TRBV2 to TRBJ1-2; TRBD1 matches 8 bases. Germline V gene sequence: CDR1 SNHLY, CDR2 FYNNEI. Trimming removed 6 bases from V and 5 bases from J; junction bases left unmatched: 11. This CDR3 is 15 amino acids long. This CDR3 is CASRITGGEGYGYTF. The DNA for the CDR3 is TGTGCCAGCAGAATTACAGGGGGTGAGGGGTATGGCTACACCTTC.

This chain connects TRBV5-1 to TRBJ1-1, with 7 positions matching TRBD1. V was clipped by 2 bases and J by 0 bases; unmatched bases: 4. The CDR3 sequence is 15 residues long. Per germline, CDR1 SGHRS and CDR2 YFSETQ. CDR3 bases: TGCGCCAGCAGCTTCAACAGGGGCCTGAACACTGAAGCTTTCTTT. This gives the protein CASSFNRGLNTEAFF.

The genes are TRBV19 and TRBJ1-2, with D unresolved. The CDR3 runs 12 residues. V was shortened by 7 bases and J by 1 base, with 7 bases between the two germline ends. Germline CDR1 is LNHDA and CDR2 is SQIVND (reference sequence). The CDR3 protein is CASKSGNYGYTF. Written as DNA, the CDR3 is TGTGCCAGTAAGAGCGGTAACTATGGCTACACCTTC.

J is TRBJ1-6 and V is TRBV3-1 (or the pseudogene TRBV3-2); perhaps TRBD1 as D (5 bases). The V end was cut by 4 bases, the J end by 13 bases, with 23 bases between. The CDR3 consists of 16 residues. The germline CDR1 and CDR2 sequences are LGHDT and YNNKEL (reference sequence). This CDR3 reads CASSPKIGGTIVPLHF. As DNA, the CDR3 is TGTGCCAGCAGCCCAAAGATCGGGGGAACCATCGTCCCCCTCCACTTT.

The CDR3 loop reads CASSPPWGSGADTQYF. In DNA, the CDR3 is TGTGCCAGCTCACCACCGTGGGGGTCAGGGGCAGATACGCAGTATTTT. V is TRBV18 and J is TRBJ2-3; D perhaps matches TRBD1 (6 bases). The ends were cut back, 0 bases at V and 4 bases at J, with 14 bases in the middle. The CDR3 has 16 amino acids. Germline CDR1 is KGHSH and CDR2 is LQKENI.

CDR3 sequence reads: CASSQGRANTIYF. Written as DNA, the CDR3 is TGCGCCAGCAGCCAAGGCAGGGCAAACACCATATATTTT. This chain links TRBV4-1 with TRBJ1-3; weak D call: TRBD1 (5 bases). Germline V CDR1 and CDR2: MGHRA, YSYEKL. Deletions cut 1 base from V and 6 bases from J, with 7 bases between. The CDR3 totals 13 residues.

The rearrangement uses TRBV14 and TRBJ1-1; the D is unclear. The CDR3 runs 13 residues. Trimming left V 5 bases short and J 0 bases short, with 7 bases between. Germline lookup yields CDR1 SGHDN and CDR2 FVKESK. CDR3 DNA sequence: TGTGCCAGCAGCGGTGAGGTGAACACTGAAGCTTTCTTT. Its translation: CASSGEVNTEAFF.

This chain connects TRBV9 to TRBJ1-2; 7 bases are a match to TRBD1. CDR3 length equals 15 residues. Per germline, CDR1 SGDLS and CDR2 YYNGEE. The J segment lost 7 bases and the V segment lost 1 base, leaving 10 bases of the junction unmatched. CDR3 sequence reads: CASSVSPGDRIGYTF. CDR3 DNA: TGTGCCAGCAGCGTATCACCCGGGGACAGAATTGGCTACACCTTC.

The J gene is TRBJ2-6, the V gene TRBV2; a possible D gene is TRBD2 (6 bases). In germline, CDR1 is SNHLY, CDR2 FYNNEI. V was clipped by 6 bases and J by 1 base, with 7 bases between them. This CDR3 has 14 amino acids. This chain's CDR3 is CASRRESGANVLTF. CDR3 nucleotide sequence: TGTGCCAGCAGGCGGGAATCTGGGGCCAACGTCCTGACTTTC.

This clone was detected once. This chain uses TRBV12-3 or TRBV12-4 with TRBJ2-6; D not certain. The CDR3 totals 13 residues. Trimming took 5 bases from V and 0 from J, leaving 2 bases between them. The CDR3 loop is CASSRSGANVLTF. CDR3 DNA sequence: TGTGCCAGCAGTCGCTCTGGGGCCAACGTCCTGACTTTC.

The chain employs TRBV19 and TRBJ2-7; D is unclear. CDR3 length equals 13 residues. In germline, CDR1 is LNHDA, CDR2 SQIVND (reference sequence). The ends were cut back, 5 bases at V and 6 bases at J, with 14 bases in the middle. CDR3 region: CASSSSVGAEQYF. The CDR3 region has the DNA TGTGCCAGTAGTTCCTCGGTGGGCGCCGAGCAGTACTTC.